This TCR beta chain appears in the sequencing data of a study of neurological immune-mediated disorders (dated by TCRdb to the late 2010s). For the wider study: Among the approximately 34 multiple sclerosis patients, relapsing-remitting MS was present in around 30 and secondary progressive MS was present in 3. Using UMI-based sequencing, the study compared peripheral blood TCR-beta repertoires from patients with HTLV-I-associated myelopathy (HAM/TSP), patients with multiple sclerosis, and healthy controls. Alongside PBMC samples, the set of approximately 100 TCR-beta libraries contained longitudinal samples, technical triplicates, and paired CD4+ and CD8+ T-cell subsets that had been sorted. Of the 70 or so subjects in the cohort, some 15 were HAM/TSP patients, some 35 were multiple sclerosis patients, and 20 were healthy controls. The paper's findings and limits, for the study overall: TCR clonal expansion was highest in HAM/TSP patients and lowest in MS patients, with MS patients falling below even healthy controls. The MS cluster showed no association with clinical or MRI features, and the authors stated that larger cohorts are needed. In a phylogenetic analysis, the repertoires of 18 out of 34 MS patients fell into a single cluster of related CDR3 sequences, pointing to a possible signature at the repertoire level. No identical CDR3 amino acid sequences were shared among expanded clones across subjects, suggesting private TCR-beta repertoires in all groups.

V is cut by 2 bases and J by 7 bases, and the space between the germline ends is 8 bases. The CDR3 sequence holds 12 residues, the cysteine and phenylalanine included. The only DNA kept is the CDR3, 36 bases in frame from the first base. For CDR1 and CDR2, the germline V gene (reference sequence) lists DFQATT and SNEGSKA. To synthesize cDNA, template-switch 5'RACE was performed with a primer carrying a 10-nucleotide random unique molecular identifier so that each TCR transcript was tagged. Every sequencing run yielded over 170 million TCR-beta sequences covering 15-18 subjects. The RNeasy kit was used for extraction of total RNA. TCR-beta VDJ regions were amplified with primers for the TCR constant region and the 5'RACE anchor, using the KAPA Real-time Library Amplification kit. A first PCR added sample indexes and Illumina adaptors, after which a second PCR increased the library yield. After Ampure bead purification, the roughly 650 bp TCR product was size-selected on a 2% E-gel SizeSelection system. Library quality was checked on a Bioanalyzer, concentration was measured with Qubit, and libraries were quantified with the Kapa Library Quantification kit before pooling. An Illumina HiSeq 2500 was used to sequence the libraries paired-end at 2 x 150 bp. To increase sequence diversity, about 25-31% phiX was spiked into each library pool. The authors' analysis ran thus. Quality-filtered reads were processed with the UMI-based MiGEC pipeline, which removed over 80% of raw TCR sequences during error correction. IMGT germline references were used for aligning VDJ genes, and each clonotype was defined as a unique CDR3 amino acid sequence together with its V-J genes. Clonal expansion, Shannon diversity, and CDR3 relatedness (CalcPairwiseDistances, ClusterSamples) were evaluated with VDJtools, and phylogenetic trees were built with CLCbio workbench. Expanded clones were defined as having at least 8 unique UMIs, based on coefficient-of-variation modelling across technical triplicates. The public reads were run again by TCRdb, first through fastp at Q25 and then through MiXCR, and only productive beta chains were kept. Identical CDR3 protein sequences are pooled into one entry, listed with their most common genes and DNA. For this entry, the V and J calls and clone size follow TCRdb and not the study's own pipeline. For this sample there are roughly 48,000 distinct CDR3 sequences; about 5.6% appear just once. Clones ranked in the top ten supply approximately 1.5% of the sample.

For the sorted-subset TCR libraries, the starting material was over 800,000 sorted CD4+ or CD8+ T cells. The multiple sclerosis patients were enrolled in a US clinical protocol that used magnetic resonance imaging to evaluate disease progression. PBMCs were separated from peripheral blood using Ficoll-Hypaque density gradient centrifugation and then cryopreserved in liquid nitrogen. Paired sorted CD4+ and CD8+ subsets came from healthy controls, HAM/TSP patients and MS patients. This clonotype appeared many times. Its antigen remains undetermined. No base qualities exist here, and no much larger clone lies one base off it.

This sequence originates from a woman between 18 and 29 years old with multiple sclerosis. Source material: CD4+ T cells from blood. The sequence links TRBV20-1 to TRBJ2-2; a confident D gene designation cannot be given. DNA sequence: TGCAGTGCTAGAATGAATGTCGGGGAGCTGTTTTTT. Its translation reads: CSARMNVGELFF.